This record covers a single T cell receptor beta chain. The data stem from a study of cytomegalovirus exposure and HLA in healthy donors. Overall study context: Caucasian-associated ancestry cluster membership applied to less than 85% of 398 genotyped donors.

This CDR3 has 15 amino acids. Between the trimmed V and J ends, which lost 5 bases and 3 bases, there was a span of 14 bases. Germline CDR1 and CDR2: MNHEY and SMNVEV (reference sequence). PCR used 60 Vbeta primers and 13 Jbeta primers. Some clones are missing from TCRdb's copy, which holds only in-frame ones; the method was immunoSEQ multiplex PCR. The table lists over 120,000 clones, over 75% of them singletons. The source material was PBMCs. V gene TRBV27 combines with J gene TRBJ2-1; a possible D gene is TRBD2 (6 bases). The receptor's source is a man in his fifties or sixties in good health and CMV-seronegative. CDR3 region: CASSPPGTVYNEQFF. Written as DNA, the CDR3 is TGTGCCAGCAGTCCCCCCGGGACTGTCTACAATGAGCAGTTCTTC.